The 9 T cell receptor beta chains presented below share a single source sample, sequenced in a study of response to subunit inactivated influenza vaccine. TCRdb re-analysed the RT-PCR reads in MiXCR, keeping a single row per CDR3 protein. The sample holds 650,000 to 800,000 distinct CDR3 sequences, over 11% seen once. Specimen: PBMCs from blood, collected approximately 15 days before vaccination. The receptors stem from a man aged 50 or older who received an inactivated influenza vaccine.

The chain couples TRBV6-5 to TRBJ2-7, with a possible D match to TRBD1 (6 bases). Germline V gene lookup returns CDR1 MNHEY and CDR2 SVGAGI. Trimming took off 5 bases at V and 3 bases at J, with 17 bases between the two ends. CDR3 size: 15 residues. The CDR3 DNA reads TGTGCCAGCAGTACTCAGGGGCTTCTCGTCTACGAGCAGTACTTC. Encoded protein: CASSTQGLLVYEQYF.

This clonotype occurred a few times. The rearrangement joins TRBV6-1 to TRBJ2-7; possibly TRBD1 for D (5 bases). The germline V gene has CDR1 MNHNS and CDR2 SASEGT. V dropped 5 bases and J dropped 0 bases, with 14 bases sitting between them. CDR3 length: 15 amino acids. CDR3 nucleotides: TGTGCCAGCAGTAGGCAGGGTCCTCGCTCCTACGAGCAGTACTTC. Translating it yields CASSRQGPRSYEQYF.

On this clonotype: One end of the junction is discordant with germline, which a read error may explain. The CDR3 nucleotides are TGCAGTGCTCCACACGGGACAGGGCAAGGGACCCAGTACTTC. This encodes CSAPHGTGQGTQYF. The V call is TRBV20-1, the J call TRBJ2-5, with TRBD1 matching over 9 bases. CDR1 DFQATT and CDR2 SNEGSKA come from the germline V gene (reference sequence). This CDR3 is 14 amino acids long.

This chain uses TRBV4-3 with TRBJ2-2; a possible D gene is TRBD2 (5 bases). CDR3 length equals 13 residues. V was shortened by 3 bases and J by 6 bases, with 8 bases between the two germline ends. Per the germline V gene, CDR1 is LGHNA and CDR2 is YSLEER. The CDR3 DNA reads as TGCGCCAGCAGCCAGGAGGCGGCCGGGGAGCTGTTTTTT. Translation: CASSQEAAGELFF.

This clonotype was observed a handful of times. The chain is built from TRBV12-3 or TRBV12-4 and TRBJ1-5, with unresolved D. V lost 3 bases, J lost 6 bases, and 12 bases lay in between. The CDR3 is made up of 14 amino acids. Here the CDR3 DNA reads TGTGCCAGCAGTTTTTGGCAGGAGGGTCAGCCCCAGCATTTT. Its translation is CASSFWQEGQPQHF.

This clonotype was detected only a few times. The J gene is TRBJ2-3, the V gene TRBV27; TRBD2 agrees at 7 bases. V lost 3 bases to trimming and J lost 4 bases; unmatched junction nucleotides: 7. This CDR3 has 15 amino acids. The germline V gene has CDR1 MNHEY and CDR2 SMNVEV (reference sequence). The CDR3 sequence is CASSFFSGVADTQYF. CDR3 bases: TGTGCCAGCAGTTTCTTCAGCGGGGTGGCAGATACGCAGTATTTT.

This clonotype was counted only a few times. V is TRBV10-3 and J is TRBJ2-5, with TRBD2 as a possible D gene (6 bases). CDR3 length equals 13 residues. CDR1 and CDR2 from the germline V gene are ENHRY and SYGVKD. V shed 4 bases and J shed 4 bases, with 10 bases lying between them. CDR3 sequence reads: CAISVLGGETQYF. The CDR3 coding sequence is TGTGCCATCAGTGTCCTGGGGGGAGAGACCCAGTACTTC.

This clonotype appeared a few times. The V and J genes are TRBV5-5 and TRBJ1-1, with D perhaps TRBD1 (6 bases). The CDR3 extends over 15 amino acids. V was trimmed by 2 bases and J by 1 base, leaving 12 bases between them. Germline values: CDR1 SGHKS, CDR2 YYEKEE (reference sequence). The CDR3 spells CASSLGGGRNTEAFF. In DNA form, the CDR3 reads TGTGCCAGCAGCTTAGGGGGAGGACGGAACACTGAAGCTTTCTTT.

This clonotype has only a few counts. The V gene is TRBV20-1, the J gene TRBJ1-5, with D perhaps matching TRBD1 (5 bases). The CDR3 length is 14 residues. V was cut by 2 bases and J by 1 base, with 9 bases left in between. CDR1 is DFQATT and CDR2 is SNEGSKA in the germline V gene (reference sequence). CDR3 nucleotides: TGCAGTGCTAGAAGGGGATTGAGCAATCAGCCCCAGCATTTT. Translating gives CSARRGLSNQPQHF.